The 16 T cell receptor beta chains reported below all come from one sample, sequenced in a study of Graves' ophthalmopathy and Graves' hyperthyroidism. The study amplified TCR beta CDR3 regions using RNA transcripts. HTBI primers were employed in first-round RT-PCR, then a second-round multiplex PCR followed. One entry per CDR3 protein, called by TCRdb with MiXCR from the multiplex PCR reads. The sample includes 900,000 to 1,200,000 distinct CDR3 sequences, approximately 35% of them seen just once. The sequencing sample was made of peripheral blood or thyroid tissue (not recorded which). Receptors originate from an adult man with Graves' hyperthyroidism.

This clonotype was observed a handful of times. The genes are TRBV6-1 and TRBJ1-5; D may be TRBD1 (5 bases). The CDR3 has 16 residues. CDR1 is MNHNS and CDR2 is SASEGT in the germline V gene. V was pared by 6 bases and J by 1 base, with 16 bases between. In nucleotides, the CDR3 is TGTGCCAGCAGAGACCGGGGCCCGGAAAGCAATCAGCCCCAGCATTTT. Translation gives CASRDRGPESNQPQHF.

This chain connects TRBV2 to TRBJ2-5; 7 bases match TRBD2. The DNA end is more similar to TRBJ2-1, so the J call may be wrong. CDR1 SNHLY and CDR2 FYNNEI come from the germline V gene. CDR3 size: 14 residues. The DNA of the CDR3 is TGTGCCAGCCGTCAACTAGCGACGTCTAATGAGCAGTTCTTC. This sequence encodes CASRQLATSNEQFF.

CDR3 sequence: CASLSRGNTEAFF. Here the CDR3 DNA reads TGTGCCAGCCTCAGTCGGGGGAACACTGAAGCTTTCTTT. The rearrangement uses TRBV2 and TRBJ1-1, with D hard to call. CDR1 and CDR2 (germline): SNHLY, FYNNEI. Deletions cut 8 bases from V and 1 base from J, with 11 bases between. This CDR3 is built from 13 residues.

V is TRBV7-6 and J is TRBJ1-1; 7 bases match TRBD1. CDR3 size: 15 residues. V gave up 5 bases and J gave up 4 bases; unmatched junction bases: 10. Germline V gene data show CDR1 as SGHVS and CDR2 as FNYEAQ. The CDR3 DNA reads as TGTGCCAGCAGCCGCCAGGGGGGGGATCGCACTGAAGCTTTCTTT. It is translated as CASSRQGGDRTEAFF.

The V call is TRBV15, the J call TRBJ1-6, with unresolved D. The V end was cut by 0 bases, the J end by 9 bases, with 12 bases between. Looked up from germline, CDR1 is LNHNV and CDR2 is YYDKDF (reference sequence). The CDR3 runs 15 residues. The CDR3 sequence is CATSRDLEGSSPLHF. The CDR3 coding sequence is TGTGCCACCAGCAGAGATCTGGAGGGCTCTTCACCCCTCCACTTT.

The sample holds many counts of this clonotype. V and J are TRBV7-6 and TRBJ2-2; TRBD1 agrees at 9 bases. The J segment lost 6 bases and the V segment lost 2 bases, leaving 10 bases of the junction unmatched. The CDR3 runs to 17 residues. Germline V gene sequence: CDR1 SGHVS, CDR2 FNYEAQ. CDR3 coding DNA: TGTGCCAGCAGCTTAAGGAGTAACAGGGGGCAATCCGGGGAGCTGTTTTTT. This codes for CASSLRSNRGQSGELFF.

This clonotype was counted a few times. The conserved closing phenylalanine or tryptophan is absent in this CDR3, likely reflecting a read error. No DNA is shown, since the ends of the CDR3 on it are uncertain; the CDR3 is the one TCRdb lists. This chain joins TRBV10-3 and TRBJ1-4; TRBD1 is the table's D call and was not checked against the DNA. Germline assignment: CDR1 ENHRY and CDR2 SYGVKD. The CDR3 is 10 residues long, ends included. The CDR3 is CAISERVSQG.

This clonotype was found a few times. The rearrangement links TRBV28 to TRBJ1-6, with TRBD1 as a possible D gene (5 bases). The CDR3 runs 14 residues. Trimming removed 5 bases at V and 6 bases at J, with 11 bases between. CDR1 is MDHEN and CDR2 is SYDVKM in the germline V gene. CDR3 DNA: TGTGCCAGCAGTGCGGGGGTGCCTAATTCACCCCTCCACTTT. It specifies CASSAGVPNSPLHF. The complete variable domain, with remaining parts taken from reference TRBV28 and TRBJ1-6, reads DVKVTQSSRYLVKRTGEKVFLECVQDMDHENMFWYRQDPGLGLRLIYFSYDVKMKEKGDIPEGYSVSREKKERFSLILESASTNQTSMYLCASSAGVPNSPLHFGNGTRLTVT.

The genes are TRBV29-1 and TRBJ1-3; 7 bases map to TRBD1. Germline lookup yields CDR1 SQVTM and CDR2 ANQGSEA. The CDR3 is 13 amino acids. After removal of 8 bases from V and 4 bases from J, the junction contained 8 bases not matched to a gene. In DNA form, the CDR3 reads TGCAGCAGTCAGACAGGGTCCGGAAACACCATATATTTT. It codes for CSSQTGSGNTIYF.

This clonotype was picked up many times. This chain links TRBV7-8 with TRBJ2-5; D unresolved. Trimming pared 8 bases from V and 5 bases from J, leaving 9 bases between. CDR3 size: 11 residues. The germline gives CDR1 SGHVS, CDR2 FQNEAQ. As DNA, the CDR3 is TGTGCCAGCCGTCTTCTTGAGACCCAGTACTTC. It codes for CASRLLETQYF.

Only one count was recorded for this clonotype. This chain links TRBV25-1 with TRBJ2-7, with 9 bases lining up with TRBD1. The CDR3 is 15 amino acids. Per the germline V gene, CDR1 is MGHDK and CDR2 is SYGVNS. J gave up 5 bases and V 6 bases, and 11 bases lay outside the gene matches. The CDR3 nucleotides read TGTGCCAGCAGCAGCGTCCGGACAGGGGTGAACGAGCAGTACTTC. It is translated as CASSSVRTGVNEQYF.

In its sample, this clonotype was seen many times. The chain is built from TRBV7-9 and TRBJ1-6; 9 bases line up with TRBD1. The CDR3 sequence is 16 residues long. V was pared by 4 bases and J by 6 bases, with 7 bases of the junction left unmatched. Per the germline V gene, CDR1 is SEHNR and CDR2 is FQNEAQ (reference sequence). In DNA form, the CDR3 reads TGTGCCAGCAGCTCCGAGACAGGGGGAGGTAATTCACCCCTCCACTTT. Its protein product is CASSSETGGGNSPLHF.

The chain uses TRBV19 and TRBJ1-1, with 7 bases matching TRBD1. The CDR3 loop spans 15 amino acids. Germline V gene data show CDR1 as LNHDA and CDR2 as SQIVND (reference sequence). The V and J ends lost 6 bases and 3 bases, in that order; junction bases with no gene match: 10. For the CDR3, the DNA is TGTGCCAGTAGCGACCTGGCCGGGACAGACACTGAAGCTTTCTTT. Residues: CASSDLAGTDTEAFF. Complete variable domain (other parts from reference TRBV19 and TRBJ1-1): DGGITQSPKYLFRKEGQNVTLSCEQNLNHDAMYWYRQDPGQGLRLIYYSQIVNDFQKGDIAEGYSVSREKKESFPLTVTSAQKNPTAFYLCASSDLAGTDTEAFFGQGTRLTVV.

This chain uses TRBV19 with TRBJ1-3; D not certain. This CDR3 region has 13 residues. V dropped 7 bases and J dropped 7 bases, with 14 bases sitting between them. Germline V gives CDR1 LNHDA, CDR2 SQIVND (reference sequence). This chain's CDR3 is CASTEGRWNTIYF. In nucleotides, the CDR3 is TGTGCCAGTACGGAGGGAAGGTGGAACACCATATATTTT.

This clonotype was seen ten or more times. This rearrangement joins TRBV29-1 to TRBJ1-4, with 8 nucleotides matching TRBD1. Germline values: CDR1 SQVTM, CDR2 ANQGSEA. J was trimmed by 6 bases and V by 6 bases; bases with no gene match: 9. The CDR3 is made up of 14 amino acids. In DNA, the CDR3 is TGCAGCGTAGCTAACAGGGGGATCGATGAAAAACTGTTTTTT. Translating it yields CSVANRGIDEKLFF.

This clonotype was counted at least ten times. V is TRBV29-1 and J is TRBJ2-7; TRBD1 aligns across 7 bases. Germline-derived CDR1 and CDR2 are SQVTM and ANQGSEA. J lost 9 bases, V lost 7 bases, and 9 bases had no gene match. This CDR3 spans 11 amino acids. The CDR3 reads CSGVQGQGQYF. The CDR3 DNA sequence: TGCAGCGGTGTACAGGGGCAGGGGCAGTACTTC.